This is a list of T cell receptor beta chains from one sample in a study of early T cells in non-severe SARS-CoV-2 infection. TCRdb reprocessed the 5' RACE reads via MiXCR and lists one record per CDR3 protein. This repertoire shows roughly 50,000 distinct CDR3 sequences, around 6% found once; its top ten account for around 4.3%. Source material: whole blood. Receptor source: an adult who was a healthcare worker with PCR-confirmed SARS-CoV-2 infection or an uninfected control (not recorded which). CDR3s include the opening cysteine and the closing phenylalanine or tryptophan. The order of the fields is D gene, J gene, clone size, V gene, CDR3 protein, CDR3 DNA. The D gene is left open where the match is weak. Expanded clones are given a class, and other clones once, few, many or no size at all.

TRBD1,TRBJ1-2,many,TRBV19,CASSPTGTGLGYTF,TGTGCCAGTAGCCCCACCGGGACAGGGCTAGGCTACACCTTC
-,TRBJ2-3,-,TRBV10-2,CASSESPRATDTQYF,TGCGCCAGCAGTGAGTCGCCCAGGGCCACAGATACGCAGTATTTT
-,TRBJ2-3,many,TRBV10-1,CASSAGNTQYF,TGCGCCAGCAGTGCGGGAAATACGCAGTATTTT
-,TRBJ1-5,many,TRBV18,CASSPRNRDNQPQHF,TGTGCCAGCTCACCCAGAAACAGGGACAATCAGCCCCAGCATTTT
-,TRBJ2-2,many,TRBV5-1,CASSSSTQWNTGELFF,TGCGCCAGCAGCTCCTCAACGCAATGGAACACCGGGGAGCTGTTTTTT
-,TRBJ2-2,-,TRBV10-3,CAIGGPEAAGELFF,TGTGCCATCGGCGGGCCAGAGGCGGCCGGGGAGCTGTTTTTT
-,TRBJ2-1,many,TRBV20-1,CSARSQVIQGGHNEQFF,TGCAGTGCTAGGTCCCAGGTCATCCAGGGTGGTCACAATGAGCAGTTCTTC
-,TRBJ1-2,few,TRBV24-1,CATSVRQNYGYTF,TGTGCCACCAGTGTCCGGCAAAACTATGGCTACACCTTC
TRBD1,TRBJ1-5,many,TRBV12-3/TRBV12-4,CASTLGQGATPEPQHF,TGTGCCAGCACCCTAGGACAGGGGGCGACCCCAGAGCCCCAGCATTTT
-,TRBJ2-2,many,TRBV6-5,CASISILTNTGELFF,TGTGCCAGCATTTCAATTTTAACGAACACCGGGGAGCTGTTTTTT
-,TRBJ1-1,many,TRBV19,CASRVTGTRTEAFF,TGTGCCAGTAGAGTTACGGGAACGAGGACTGAAGCTTTCTTT
-,TRBJ2-5,few,TRBV9,CASSTRGTGETQYF,TGTGCCAGCAGCACTCGAGGGACGGGGGAGACCCAGTACTTC
-,TRBJ2-3,-,TRBV20-1,CSASVLGTQYF,TGCAGTGCTAGCGTTCTAGGTACGCAGTATTTT
-,TRBJ1-1,many,TRBV19,CASSSISTRNTEAFF,TGTGCCAGTAGCTCCATCTCGACAAGGAACACTGAAGCTTTCTTT
TRBD1,TRBJ2-2,many,TRBV28,CASSSLRGPGELFF,TGTGCCAGCAGTTCTCTCAGGGGGCCCGGGGAGCTGTTTTTT
-,TRBJ1-5,many,TRBV3-1,CASSHDRFGQPQHF,TGTGCCAGCAGCCATGACAGGTTCGGGCAGCCCCAGCATTTT
-,TRBJ2-2,-,TRBV5-4,CASSLGTSNTGELFF,TGTGCCAGCAGCCTAGGGACATCGAACACCGGGGAGCTGTTTTTT
-,TRBJ2-5,few,TRBV21-1,CASSPRGRLLVPLRETQYF,TGTGCCAGCAGCCCCCGCGGGCGTTTACTAGTCCCCTTACGAGAGACCCAGTACTTC
TRBD1,TRBJ2-7,many,TRBV7-2,CASSLAQDRGPAYF,TGTGCCAGCAGCTTAGCGCAGGACAGGGGGCCTGCGTACTTC
-,TRBJ1-2,-,TRBV10-3,CAISESTFEQNYAYTF,TGTGCCATCAGTGAGTCGACGTTTGAACAGAACTATGCCTACACCTTC
TRBD2,TRBJ2-2,-,TRBV10-2,CASRTSGRDTGELFF,TGCGCCAGCAGGACTAGCGGGAGGGACACCGGGGAGCTGTTTTTT
-,TRBJ2-7,many,TRBV7-9,CASSRGGVQGASWSYEQYF,TGTGCCAGCAGCCGCGGCGGAGTGCAGGGTGCTTCCTGGTCCTACGAGCAGTACTTC
TRBD2,TRBJ2-7,few,TRBV7-7,CASSPGLAGGPSYEQYF,TGTGCCAGCAGCCCGGGACTAGCGGGAGGGCCGTCCTACGAGCAGTACTTC
-,TRBJ2-7,few,TRBV10-1,CAPTGPPNEHF,TGCGCCCCCACGGGGCCCCCGAACGAGCACTTC